This is a list of T cell receptor beta chains from one sample in a study of blood T cell repertoires in COVID-19. Using immunoSEQ multiplex PCR, the repertoire was profiled, and TCRdb retains in-frame clones only, with some absent. The table includes roughly 150,000 clones, 87% detected once. The sequencing sample was made of peripheral blood. The receptors shown here come from a human donor in a cohort sampled during active COVID-19. CDR3s include the opening cysteine and the closing phenylalanine or tryptophan. A D gene is named only where the DNA matches it firmly. Size tells how often a clone was seen (once, few, many) or the class of an expanded clone, and some rows leave it out.

CDR3 protein | CDR3 DNA | J gene | D gene | clone size | V gene | CDR3 length
CASSEKGGYEQYF | TGTGCCAGCAGTGAGAAGGGGGGGTACGAGCAGTACTTC | TRBJ2-7 | . | . | TRBV2 | 13
CASSPRQGSIQETQYF | TGTGCCAGTAGTCCGAGACAGGGGTCGATTCAAGAGACCCAGTACTTC | TRBJ2-5 | TRBD1 | . | TRBV19 | 16
CASSQEGAPGTGVPHGYGYTF | TGTGCCAGCAGCCAAGAAGGAGCTCCCGGGACAGGGGTCCCCCACGGCTATGGCTACACCTTC | TRBJ1-2 | TRBD1 | once | TRBV14 | 21
CASAPGLANEQFF | TGTGCCAGTGCCCCGGGACTAGCTAATGAGCAGTTCTTC | TRBJ2-1 | TRBD2 | once | TRBV6-5 | 13
CSVGPTGGYTF | TGCAGCGTTGGCCCGACCGGGGGCTACACCTTC | TRBJ1-2 | . | . | TRBV29-1 | 11
CASSELAGVSEQYF | TGTGCCAGCAGTGAACTAGCGGGAGTATCCGAGCAGTACTTC | TRBJ2-7 | TRBD2 | . | TRBV25-1 | 14
CASSFELTGGQAWETQYF | TGTGCCAGCAGCTTTGAGCTCACGGGGGGCCAAGCATGGGAGACCCAGTACTTC | TRBJ2-5 | . | . | TRBV5-4 | 18
CASSSRQGARQPQHF | TGTGCCAGCAGTTCCAGACAGGGGGCGAGGCAGCCCCAGCATTTT | TRBJ1-5 | TRBD1 | . | TRBV28 | 15
CASSWTGMELFF | TGTGCCAGCAGTTGGACAGGGATGGAACTGTTTTTT | TRBJ1-4 | TRBD1 | . | TRBV6-6 | 12
CASTPQRQGDQPQHF | TGTGCCAGCACACCCCAACGGCAGGGCGATCAGCCCCAGCATTTT | TRBJ1-5 | . | . | TRBV28 | 15
CASSPASGLAGVEQYF | TGTGCCAGCAGCCCCGCTAGTGGACTAGCGGGAGTCGAGCAGTACTTC | TRBJ2-7 | TRBD2 | . | TRBV7-8 | 16
CASSEGLAGAVSYNEQFF | TGTGCCAGCAGCGAAGGACTAGCGGGAGCCGTCTCCTACAATGAGCAGTTCTTC | TRBJ2-1 | TRBD2 | . | TRBV5-4 | 18
CASSQDPGRDTEAFF | TGCGCCAGCAGCCAAGATCCCGGGAGGGACACTGAAGCTTTCTTT | TRBJ1-1 | . | . | TRBV4-1 | 15
CASREGGDTEKLFF | TGTGCCAGCAGAGAGGGGGGGGATACTGAAAAACTGTTTTTT | TRBJ1-4 | . | . | TRBV28 | 14
CSVRGTSSYEQYF | TGCAGCGTCCGCGGGACTAGCTCCTACGAGCAGTACTTC | TRBJ2-7 | TRBD2 | . | TRBV29-1 | 13
CAWSAELGGQPQHF | TGTGCCTGGAGTGCCGAACTTGGAGGCCAGCCCCAGCATTTT | TRBJ1-5 | . | . | TRBV30 | 14
CASIGGVGEQYF | TGTGCCAGCATTGGGGGGGTAGGCGAGCAGTACTTC | TRBJ2-7 | TRBD2 | . | TRBV27 | 12
CASSEGQGNTEAFF | TGTGCCAGCAGTGAAGGACAGGGGAACACTGAAGCTTTCTTT | TRBJ1-1 | TRBD1 | . | TRBV6-1 | 14
CASSDRGGMNEQFF | TGTGCCAGCAGCGACAGGGGCGGTATGAATGAGCAGTTCTTC | TRBJ2-1 | TRBD1 | . | TRBV9 | 14
CASTKTGTRSHQPQHF | TGTGCCAGTACCAAGACAGGGACGCGATCTCATCAGCCCCAGCATTTT | TRBJ1-5 | TRBD1 | . | TRBV19 | 16
CASSQVVAGVDTQYF | TGTGCCAGCAGCCAAGTGGTAGCGGGAGTAGATACGCAGTATTTT | TRBJ2-3 | TRBD2 | . | TRBV4-2 | 15
CASSQVAGYTDYEQYF | TGTGCCAGCAGCCAAGTTGCAGGGTATACGGACTACGAGCAGTACTTC | TRBJ2-7 | . | . | TRBV3-1/TRBV3-2 | 16